The clone carrying this T cell receptor (beta chain) was detected ten times or more. The CDR3 spans 15 residues. Germline lookup yields CDR1 SNHLY and CDR2 FYNNEI. The ends were cut back, 0 bases at V and 2 bases at J, with 10 bases in the middle. These data are taken from a study of T cells in Graves' hyperthyroidism and ophthalmopathy. RNA transcripts provided the source from which TCR beta CDR3 regions were amplified. A first-round RT-PCR of the TCR CDR3 used the HTBI primer set. TCRdb used MiXCR to reprocess the multiplex PCR reads, holding one entry per CDR3 protein. The repertoire includes about 510,000 distinct CDR3 sequences, around 50% of them detected once, and 44% sits in the top ten.

Source material: peripheral blood or thyroid tissue (not recorded which). The chain combines TRBV2 with TRBJ2-5; the D call may be TRBD1 or TRBD2 (5 bases each). The TCR originated in an adult woman with Graves' disease, either hyperthyroidism or ophthalmopathy (not recorded which). DNA for the CDR3: TGTGCCAGCAGTGAAGCGGTATGGGGGCAAGAGACCCAGTACTTC. This sequence encodes CASSEAVWGQETQYF.